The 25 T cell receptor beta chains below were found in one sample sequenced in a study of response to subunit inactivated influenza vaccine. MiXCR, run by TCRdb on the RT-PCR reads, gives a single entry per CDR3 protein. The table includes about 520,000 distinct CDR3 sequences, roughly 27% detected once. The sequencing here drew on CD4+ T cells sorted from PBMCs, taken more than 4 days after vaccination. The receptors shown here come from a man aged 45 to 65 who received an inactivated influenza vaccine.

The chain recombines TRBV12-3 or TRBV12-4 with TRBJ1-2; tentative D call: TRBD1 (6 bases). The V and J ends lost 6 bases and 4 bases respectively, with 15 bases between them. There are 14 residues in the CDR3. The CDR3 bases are TGTGCCAGCAGACCCCCGGGACACAGCTATGGCTACACCTTC. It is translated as CASRPPGHSYGYTF.

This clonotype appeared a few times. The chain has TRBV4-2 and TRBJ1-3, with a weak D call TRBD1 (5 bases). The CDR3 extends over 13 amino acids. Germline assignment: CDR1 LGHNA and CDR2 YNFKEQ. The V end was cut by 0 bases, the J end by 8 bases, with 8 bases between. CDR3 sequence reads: CASSQDRADTIYF. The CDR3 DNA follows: TGTGCCAGCAGCCAAGACAGGGCGGACACCATATATTTT.

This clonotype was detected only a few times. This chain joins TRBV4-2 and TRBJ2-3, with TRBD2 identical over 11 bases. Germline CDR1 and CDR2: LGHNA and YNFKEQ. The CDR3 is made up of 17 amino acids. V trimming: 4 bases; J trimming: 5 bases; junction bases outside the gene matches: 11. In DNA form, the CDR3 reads TGTGCCAGCAGCCCAGCCACTAGCGGGAGCCGGGGAGATACGCAGTATTTT. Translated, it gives CASSPATSGSRGDTQYF.

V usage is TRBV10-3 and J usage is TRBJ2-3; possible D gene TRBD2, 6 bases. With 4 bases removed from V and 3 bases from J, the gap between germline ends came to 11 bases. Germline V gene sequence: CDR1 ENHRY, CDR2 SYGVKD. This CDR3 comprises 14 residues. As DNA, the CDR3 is TGTGCCATCAGTGTAACCCGGGGGACAGATACGCAGTATTTT. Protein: CAISVTRGTDTQYF.

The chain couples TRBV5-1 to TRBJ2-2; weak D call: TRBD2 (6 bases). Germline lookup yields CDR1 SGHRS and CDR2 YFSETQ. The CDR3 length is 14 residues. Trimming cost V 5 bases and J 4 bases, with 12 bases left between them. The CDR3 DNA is TGCGCCAGCAGACGGGAGACCACCACCGGGGAGCTGTTTTTT. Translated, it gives CASRRETTTGELFF. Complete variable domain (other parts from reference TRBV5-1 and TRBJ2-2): KAGVTQTPRYLIKTRGQQVTLSCSPISGHRSVSWYQQTPGQGLQFLFEYFSETQRNKGNFPGRFSGRQFSNSRSEMNVSTLELGDSALYLCASRRETTTGELFFGEGSRLTVL.

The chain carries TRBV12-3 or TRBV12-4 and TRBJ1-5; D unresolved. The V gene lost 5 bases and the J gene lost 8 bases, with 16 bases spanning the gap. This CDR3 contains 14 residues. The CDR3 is CASSTRTAREPQHF. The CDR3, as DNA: TGTGCCAGCAGTACCAGGACGGCGCGGGAGCCCCAGCATTTT.

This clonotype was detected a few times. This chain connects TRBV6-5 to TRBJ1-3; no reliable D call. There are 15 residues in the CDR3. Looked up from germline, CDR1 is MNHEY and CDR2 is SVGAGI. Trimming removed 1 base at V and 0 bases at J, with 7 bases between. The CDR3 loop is CASSYYGRSGNTIYF. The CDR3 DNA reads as TGTGCCAGCAGTTACTACGGACGCTCTGGAAACACCATATATTTT.

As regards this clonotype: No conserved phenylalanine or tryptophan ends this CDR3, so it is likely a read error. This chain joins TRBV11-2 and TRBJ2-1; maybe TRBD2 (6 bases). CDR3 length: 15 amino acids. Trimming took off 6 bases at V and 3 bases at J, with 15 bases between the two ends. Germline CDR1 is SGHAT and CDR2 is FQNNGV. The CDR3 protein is CASRSWGRRYNEQFL. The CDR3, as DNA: TGTGCCAGCAGGTCTTGGGGGAGGCGCTACAATGAGCAGTTCCTC.

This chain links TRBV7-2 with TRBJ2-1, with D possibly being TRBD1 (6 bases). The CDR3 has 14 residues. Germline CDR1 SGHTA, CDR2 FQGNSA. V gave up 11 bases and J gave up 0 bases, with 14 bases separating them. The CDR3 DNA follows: TGTGCCCTGACCCAGGGGTCCTCCTACAATGAGCAGTTCTTC. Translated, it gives CALTQGSSYNEQFF.

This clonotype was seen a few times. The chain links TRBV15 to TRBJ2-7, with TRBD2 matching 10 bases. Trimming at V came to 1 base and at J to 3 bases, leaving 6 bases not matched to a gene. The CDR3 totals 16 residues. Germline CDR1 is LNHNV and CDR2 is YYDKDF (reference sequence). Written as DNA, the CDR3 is TGTGCCACCAGCAGAGGAGGGACTAGCGCGAGCTACGAGCAGTACTTC. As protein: CATSRGGTSASYEQYF.

This CDR3 is CSATDRSTDTQYF. As DNA, the CDR3 is TGCAGCGCCACGGACAGAAGCACAGATACGCAGTATTTT. The rearrangement links TRBV29-1 to TRBJ2-3; a possible D gene is TRBD1 (6 bases). This CDR3 spans 13 amino acids. Germline loops: CDR1 SQVTM, CDR2 ANQGSEA. V was shortened by 7 bases and J by 0 bases, with 11 bases between the two germline ends.

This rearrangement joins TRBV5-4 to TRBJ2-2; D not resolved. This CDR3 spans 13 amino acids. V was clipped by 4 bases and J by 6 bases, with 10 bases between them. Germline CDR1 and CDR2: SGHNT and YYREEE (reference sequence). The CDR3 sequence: CASSLEPAGELFF. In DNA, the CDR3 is TGTGCCAGCAGCCTGGAACCCGCCGGGGAGCTGTTTTTT. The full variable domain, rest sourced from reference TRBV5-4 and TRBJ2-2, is ETGVTQSPTHLIKTRGQQVTLRCSSQSGHNTVSWYQQALGQGPQFIFQYYREEENGRGNFPPRFSGLQFPNYSSELNVNALELDDSALYLCASSLEPAGELFFGEGSRLTVL.

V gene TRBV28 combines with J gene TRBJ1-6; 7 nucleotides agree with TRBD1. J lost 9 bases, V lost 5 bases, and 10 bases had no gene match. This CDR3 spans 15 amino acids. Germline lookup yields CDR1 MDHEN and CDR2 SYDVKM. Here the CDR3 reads CASSPLAGGVSPLHF. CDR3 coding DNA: TGTGCCAGCAGTCCCCTGGCAGGGGGAGTTTCACCCCTCCACTTT.

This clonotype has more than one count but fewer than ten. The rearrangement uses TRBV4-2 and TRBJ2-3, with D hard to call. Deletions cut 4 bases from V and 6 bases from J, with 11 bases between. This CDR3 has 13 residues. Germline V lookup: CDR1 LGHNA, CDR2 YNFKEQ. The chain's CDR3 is CASSPDLLDTQYF. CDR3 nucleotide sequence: TGTGCCAGCAGCCCCGATCTCTTGGATACGCAGTATTTT.

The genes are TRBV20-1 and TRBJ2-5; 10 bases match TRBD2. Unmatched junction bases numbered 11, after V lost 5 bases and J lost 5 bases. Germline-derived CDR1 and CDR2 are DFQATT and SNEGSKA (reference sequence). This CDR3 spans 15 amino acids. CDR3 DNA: TGCAGTGCTCTAAAGAGCGGGAGGGGTTCGGAGACCCAGTACTTC. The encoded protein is CSALKSGRGSETQYF.

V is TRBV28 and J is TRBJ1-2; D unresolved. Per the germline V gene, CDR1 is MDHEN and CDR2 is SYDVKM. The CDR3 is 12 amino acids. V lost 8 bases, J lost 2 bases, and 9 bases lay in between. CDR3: CASHEANYGYTF. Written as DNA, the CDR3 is TGTGCCAGCCACGAAGCGAACTATGGCTACACCTTC.

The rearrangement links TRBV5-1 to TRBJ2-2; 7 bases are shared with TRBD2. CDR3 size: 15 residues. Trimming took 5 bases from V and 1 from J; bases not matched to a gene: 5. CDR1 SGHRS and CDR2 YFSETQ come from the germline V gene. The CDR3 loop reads CASRPTGGNTGELFF. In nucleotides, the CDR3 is TGCGCCAGCAGACCGACGGGGGGGAACACCGGGGAGCTGTTTTTT.

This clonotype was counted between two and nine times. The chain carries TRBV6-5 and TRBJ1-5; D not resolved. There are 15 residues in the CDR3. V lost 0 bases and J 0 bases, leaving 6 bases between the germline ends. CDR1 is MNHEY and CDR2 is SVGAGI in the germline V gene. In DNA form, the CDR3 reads TGTGCCAGCAGTTACTCGCGGGGTAGCAATCAGCCCCAGCATTTT. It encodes CASSYSRGSNQPQHF.

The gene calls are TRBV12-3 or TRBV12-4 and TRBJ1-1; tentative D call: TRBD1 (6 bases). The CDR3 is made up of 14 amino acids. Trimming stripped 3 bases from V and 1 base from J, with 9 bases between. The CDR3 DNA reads TGTGCCAGCAGTTTTCAGGGGAAGAACACTGAAGCTTTCTTT. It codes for CASSFQGKNTEAFF.

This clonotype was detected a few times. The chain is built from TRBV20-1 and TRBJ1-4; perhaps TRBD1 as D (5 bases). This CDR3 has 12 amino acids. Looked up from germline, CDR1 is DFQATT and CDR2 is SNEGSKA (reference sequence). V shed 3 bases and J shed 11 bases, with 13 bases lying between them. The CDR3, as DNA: TGCAGTGCTAGCGGTGGTTCAGGGAAACTGTTTTTT. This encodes CSASGGSGKLFF.

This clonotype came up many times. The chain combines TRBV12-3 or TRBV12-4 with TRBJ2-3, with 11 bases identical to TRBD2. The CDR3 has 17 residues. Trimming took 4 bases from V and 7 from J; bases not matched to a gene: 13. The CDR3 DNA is TGTGCCAGCAGTTCAGACCAAAATCGACTAGCGGGAAATACGCAGTATTTT. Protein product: CASSSDQNRLAGNTQYF.

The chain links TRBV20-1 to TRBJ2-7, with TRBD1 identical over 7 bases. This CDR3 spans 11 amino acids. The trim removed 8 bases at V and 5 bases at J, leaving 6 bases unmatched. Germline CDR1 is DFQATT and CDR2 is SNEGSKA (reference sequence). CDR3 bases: TGCAGTTCCGACAGGGACAACGAGCAGTACTTC. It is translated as CSSDRDNEQYF.

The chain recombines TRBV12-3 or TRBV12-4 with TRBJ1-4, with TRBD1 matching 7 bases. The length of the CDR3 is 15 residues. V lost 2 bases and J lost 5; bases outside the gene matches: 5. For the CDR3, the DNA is TGTGCCAGCAGTTTATGGACAGGAACAAATGAAAAACTGTTTTTT. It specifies CASSLWTGTNEKLFF.

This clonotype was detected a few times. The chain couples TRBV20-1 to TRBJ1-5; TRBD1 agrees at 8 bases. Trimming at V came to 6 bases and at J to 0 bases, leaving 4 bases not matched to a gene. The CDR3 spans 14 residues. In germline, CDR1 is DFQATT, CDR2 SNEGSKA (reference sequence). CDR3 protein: CSARTGSSNQPQHF. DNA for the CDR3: TGCAGTGCGAGGACAGGGAGTAGCAATCAGCCCCAGCATTTT.

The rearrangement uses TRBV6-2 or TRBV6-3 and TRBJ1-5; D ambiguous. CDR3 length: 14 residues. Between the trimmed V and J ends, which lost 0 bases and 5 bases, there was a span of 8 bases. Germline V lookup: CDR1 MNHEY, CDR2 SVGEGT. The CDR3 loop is CASSYSPDYQPQHF. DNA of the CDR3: TGTGCCAGCAGTTACTCACCCGATTATCAGCCCCAGCATTTT.